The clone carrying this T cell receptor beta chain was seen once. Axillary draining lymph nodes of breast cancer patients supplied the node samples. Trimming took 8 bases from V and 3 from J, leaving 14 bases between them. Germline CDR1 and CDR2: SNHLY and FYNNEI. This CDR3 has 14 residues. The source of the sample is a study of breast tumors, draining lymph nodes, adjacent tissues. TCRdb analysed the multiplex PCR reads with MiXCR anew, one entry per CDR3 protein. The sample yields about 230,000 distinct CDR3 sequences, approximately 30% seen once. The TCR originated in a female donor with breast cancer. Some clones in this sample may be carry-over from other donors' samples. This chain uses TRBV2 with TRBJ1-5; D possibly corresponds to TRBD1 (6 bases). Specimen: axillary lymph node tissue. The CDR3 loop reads CASRLGQTNQPQHF. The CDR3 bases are TGTGCCAGCCGGTTAGGACAGACCAATCAGCCCCAGCATTTT.